This T cell receptor (beta chain) emerged from a study of regulatory T cells in long-lasting Graves disease. Time point reported: persistent/refractory GD, antithyroid drugs over 5 years with positive TRAb. From PBMCs, RNA was extracted and then used to make the TCR library. Combining iRepertoire HTBI primers with Arm-PCR of CDR3 regions, the authors built TCR beta libraries. TCRdb itself ran the multiplex PCR reads through MiXCR, one entry per CDR3 protein. The data show roughly 360,000 distinct CDR3 sequences, about 23% seen once. Germline V gene lookup returns CDR1 LNHNV and CDR2 YYDKDF (reference sequence). This CDR3 region has 16 residues. V was trimmed by 0 bases and J by 2 bases, leaving 14 bases between them.

The chain is built from TRBV15 and TRBJ2-7; D ambiguous. Sequencing used peripheral blood mononuclear cells (PBMCs), obtained when the disease was refractory, from a patient treated with antithyroid drugs. This clonotype was obtained from a middle-aged woman with Graves disease. CDR3 amino acids: CATSRDLRTHPYEQYF. CDR3 in DNA: TGTGCCACCAGCAGAGATCTCAGGACCCACCCCTACGAGCAGTACTTC.